A selection of T cell receptor beta chains follows, all from one sample in a study of beta chain features in type 1 diabetes. Profiling relied on immunoSEQ multiplex PCR, and the TCRdb table lists in-frame clones only, not all of them. Of 430,000 or so clones listed, around 10% were seen once; the top ten hold 0.035% to 0.05%. The sample was naive CD4+ T cells from blood. Source of these receptors: a woman aged 18-29 years in good health. The CDR3 runs from the conserved cysteine through the conserved F or W. A D gene is named only where the DNA matches it firmly.

J: TRBJ2-7; V: TRBV27; D: TRBD1; CDR3: CASSPVVPGTDYEQYF
J: TRBJ2-5; V: TRBV7-7; D: .; CDR3: CASSWASVSETQYF
J: TRBJ1-4; V: TRBV6-1; D: .; CDR3: CASRRQESDEKLFF
J: TRBJ2-5; V: TRBV6-5; D: .; CDR3: CASSRRSGETQYF
J: TRBJ1-5; V: TRBV23-1; D: TRBD1; CDR3: CASRLPLGQGASNQPQHF
J: TRBJ1-5; V: TRBV28; D: .; CDR3: CASSLSGGEGGQPQHF
J: TRBJ2-1; V: TRBV9; D: TRBD1; CDR3: CASSVAAGTGVKQFF
J: TRBJ2-3; V: TRBV25-1; D: .; CDR3: CASSEYSGRGTDTQYF
J: TRBJ2-2; V: TRBV9; D: .; CDR3: CASSGRENTGELFF
J: TRBJ2-3; V: TRBV5-1; D: .; CDR3: CASSFGPLGSTDTQYF
J: TRBJ2-2; V: TRBV13; D: .; CDR3: CASSRDAGELFF
J: TRBJ2-6; V: TRBV27; D: .; CDR3: CASSPLFGANVLTF
J: TRBJ2-1; V: TRBV5-6; D: TRBD2; CDR3: CASSRWASGTYEQFF
J: TRBJ2-7; V: TRBV9; D: .; CDR3: CASSVAGQGYEQYF
J: TRBJ2-3; V: TRBV7-2; D: .; CDR3: CASSPDRYGGRTDTQYF
J: TRBJ2-6; V: TRBV4-1; D: .; CDR3: CASSQLDSSGANVLTF
J: TRBJ2-5; V: TRBV25-1; D: .; CDR3: CASSADRTQYF
J: TRBJ1-3; V: TRBV9; D: .; CDR3: CASSARVPGNTIYF